Below, 26 T cell receptor beta chains from the same sample are listed, as sequenced in a study of T cell clonality in common variable immunodeficiency. Sequencing used immunoSEQ multiplex PCR; TCRdb keeps in-frame clones, though not all of them. The data show over 35,000 clones, with none appearing a single time. What was sequenced was peripheral blood mononuclear cells. These receptor sequences come from a person aged 18 to 75 in good health.

This clone was detected ten times or more. CDR3 DNA, as far as it was read: TGTGCCAGTACCCCGGGAGGGACAGATTTTAATGAA. It yields the protein CASTPGGTDFNE. The full CDR3 protein reads CASTPGGTDFNEAFF. The chain has TRBV19 and TRBJ1-1; 7 nucleotides align to TRBD1. The read falls 3 residues short of the CDR3 end, and the missing part is taken from the germline J gene. J gave up 7 bases and V 7 bases, and 15 bases lay outside the gene matches. Germline V lookup: CDR1 LNHDA, CDR2 SQIVND (reference sequence). CDR3 size: 15 residues.

This clone was observed at least ten times. The read is 3 residues too short to cover the CDR3 end, so that end is filled in from the germline J gene. The rearrangement joins TRBV23-1 to TRBJ1-5; D possibly corresponds to TRBD1 (5 bases). TRBV23-1 carries the ORF label, with uncertain function. The CDR3 has 16 residues. The V and J ends lost 4 bases and 1 base respectively, with 14 bases between them. CDR3 bases read: TGCGCCAGCAGTCCTCTCGGGGGATGGAGCAATCAGCCC. It specifies CASSPLGGWSNQP. The complete CDR3 protein is CASSPLGGWSNQPQHF.

This clone was seen many times. The read terminates 3 residues before the CDR3 end, so the remaining end is supplied by the germline J gene. The V gene is TRBV28, the J gene TRBJ1-2, with 10 bases identical to TRBD1. The CDR3 sequence is 15 residues long. The germline gives CDR1 MDHEN, CDR2 SYDVKM. V dropped 2 bases and J dropped 6; count of bases not matched to a gene: 6. Partial CDR3 DNA: TGTGCCAGCAGTTTACCGGGACAGGGGATCGATGGC. Translating it yields CASSLPGQGIDG. The complete CDR3 protein is CASSLPGQGIDGYTF.

This clone was picked up many times. The read ends 3 residues shy of where the CDR3 ends; the end is completed using the germline J gene. The V gene is TRBV5-6, the J gene TRBJ1-2; D gene uncertain. CDR3 length equals 14 residues. V lost 0 bases and J lost 1, with 7 bases in between. The germline V gene has CDR1 SGHDT and CDR2 YYEEEE. This CDR3 reads CASSLEHLNYGYTF. Incomplete CDR3 DNA: TGTGCCAGCAGCTTGGAACACCTTAACTATGGC.

Many counts were recorded for this clone. The read comes to an end 3 residues before the CDR3 does, leaving the germline J gene to fill in the end. V gene TRBV7-8 combines with J gene TRBJ1-2; D perhaps matches TRBD1 (5 bases). CDR1 and CDR2 from the germline V gene are SGHVS and FQNEAQ. The CDR3 spans 16 residues. The CDR3 loop is CASSSGNRAKKEGYTF. CDR3 bases read: TGTGCCAGCAGCTCAGGGAACCGGGCTAAGAAAGAGGGC. Variable domain in full (rest from reference TRBV7-8 and TRBJ1-2): GAGVSQSPRYKVAKRGQDVALRCDPISGHVSLFWYQQALGQGPEFLTYFQNEAQLDKSGLPSDRFFAERPEGSVSTLKIQRTQQEDSAVYLCASSSGNRAKKEGYTFGSGTRLTVV.

This clone was recorded many times. Sequencing ends 3 residues short of the CDR3 end; the germline J gene provides the rest. The chain employs TRBV6-1 and TRBJ2-1; 10 positions match TRBD1. This CDR3 is 15 amino acids long. Germline V lookup: CDR1 MNHNS, CDR2 SASEGT. After removal of 1 base from V and 3 bases from J, the junction contained 0 bases not matched to a gene. The CDR3 loop is CASSEGTGGYNEQFF. The CDR3 bases that were read are TGTGCCAGCAGTGAAGGGACAGGGGGCTACAATGAG.

This clone was picked up many times. Sequencing ends 3 residues short of the CDR3 end; the germline J gene provides the rest. V is TRBV20-1 and J is TRBJ2-1, with a tentative D call TRBD2 (6 bases). Trimming took off 2 bases at V and 0 bases at J, with 14 bases between the two ends. CDR3 length equals 16 residues. CDR1 is DFQATT and CDR2 is SNEGSKA in the germline V gene (reference sequence). CDR3 in amino acids: CSARSLAVSSYNEQFF. The CDR3 DNA, read in part, is TGCAGTGCTAGAAGTTTAGCGGTGAGCTCCTACAATGAG.

At least ten counts were recorded for this clone. The read terminates 3 residues before the CDR3 end, so the remaining end is supplied by the germline J gene. V and J are TRBV28 and TRBJ2-7; 15 bases match TRBD2. Germline CDR1 MDHEN, CDR2 SYDVKM. The CDR3 has 16 amino acids. Germline trimming cut 4 bases from V and 4 bases from J; bases unmatched to any gene: 5. Partial CDR3 DNA: TGTGCCAGCAGTTCGCCGGGACTAGCGGGAGGATACGAG. It yields the protein CASSSPGLAGGYE. The whole CDR3 reads CASSSPGLAGGYEQYF.

Ten or more counts support this clone. The missing CDR3 end, 3 residues past where the read stops, is filled in from the germline J gene. This chain links TRBV7-9 with TRBJ2-5; no clear D. The CDR3 extends over 13 amino acids. Trimming pared 1 base from V and 5 bases from J, leaving 8 bases between. The germline gives CDR1 SEHNR, CDR2 FQNEAQ (reference sequence). The part of the CDR3 DNA that was read is TGTGCCAGCAGCTTAGGCCTGAGGGAGACC. Translation gives CASSLGLRET. Given in full, the CDR3 is CASSLGLRETQYF.

This clone was counted many times. The CDR3 goes on 3 residues after the read ends, and that part is filled in from the germline J gene. This sequence joins TRBV2 and TRBJ1-2; 12 bases map to TRBD1. The V gene end was trimmed by 7 bases and the J gene end by 2 bases; junction bases not matched to a gene: 5. Germline CDR1 is SNHLY and CDR2 is FYNNEI. The CDR3 sequence is 15 residues long. CDR3: CASTEGQGANYGYTF. The CDR3 bases that were read are TGTGCCAGCACCGAGGGACAGGGGGCGAACTATGGC.

The table lists this clone with many counts. Read coverage stops 3 residues before the CDR3 terminus; the germline J gene supplies the remainder. This chain uses TRBV5-5 with TRBJ2-7; the match to TRBD2 covers 11 bases. The CDR3 sequence is 15 residues long. The germline CDR1 and CDR2 sequences are SGHKS and YYEKEE (reference sequence). V gave up 4 bases and J gave up 2 bases; unmatched junction bases: 5. The CDR3 reads CASSGGLAAAYEQYF. Incomplete CDR3 DNA: TGTGCCAGCAGCGGGGGACTAGCGGCTGCCTACGAG.

The table lists this clone with many counts. The read is 3 residues too short to cover the CDR3 end, so that end is filled in from the germline J gene. The chain joins TRBV6-2 or TRBV6-3 to TRBJ1-2, with 10 bases lining up with TRBD1. Germline V lookup: CDR1 MNHEY, CDR2 SVGEGT. This CDR3 is 15 amino acids long. After removal of 7 bases from V and 5 bases from J, the junction contained 10 bases not matched to a gene. CDR3 bases read: TGTGCCAGCACTACGACCGGACAGGGGGGGTATGGC. Protein product: CASTTTGQGGYG. The CDR3 in its entirety is CASTTTGQGGYGYTF.

This clone was seen at least ten times. CDR3 region: CASSLEGRPDQPQHF. The CDR3 DNA, read in part, is TGTGCCAGCAGCTTAGAGGGCCGCCCCGATCAGCCC. This sequence joins TRBV7-9 and TRBJ1-5, with D uncertain. Read coverage stops 3 residues before the CDR3 terminus; the germline J gene supplies the remainder. Trimming pared 1 base from V and 5 bases from J, leaving 12 bases between. CDR3 length equals 15 residues. Looked up from germline, CDR1 is SEHNR and CDR2 is FQNEAQ (reference sequence).

This clone was found many times. The read ends 3 residues shy of where the CDR3 ends; the end is completed using the germline J gene. This sequence joins TRBV12-3 or TRBV12-4 and TRBJ1-2; D unresolved. CDR3 length: 15 amino acids. V was cut by 3 bases and J by 4 bases, with 15 bases left in between. This CDR3 reads CASSFGPPRVYGYTF. CDR3 bases read: TGTGCCAGCAGTTTTGGGCCGCCAAGGGTCTATGGC.

This clone was counted many times. The read gets to within 3 residues of the CDR3 end, and the germline J gene fills in the rest. The gene calls are TRBV19 and TRBJ2-1; D is ambiguous. CDR1 and CDR2 from the germline V gene are LNHDA and SQIVND (reference sequence). The CDR3 is made up of 13 amino acids. Trimming removed 3 bases from V and 5 bases from J, with 8 bases in between. CDR3 loop: CASSILPDNEQFF. The DNA read from the CDR3 is TGTGCCAGTAGTATTCTACCCGACAATGAG.

This clone was detected many times. Other DNA sequences within the sample encode an identical CDR3. CDR3 sequence reads: CSVGGGFGGELFF. Partial CDR3 DNA: TGCAGCGTCGGAGGGGGATTTGGCGGGGAG. This rearrangement joins TRBV29-1 to TRBJ2-2; D possibly matches TRBD1 or TRBD2 (6 bases each). The read finishes 3 residues shy of the CDR3 end, and the germline J gene is used to complete it. Looked up from germline, CDR1 is SQVTM and CDR2 is ANQGSEA. V lost 6 bases, J lost 7 bases, and 15 bases lay in between. This CDR3 has 13 residues.

This clone was detected ten times or more. Read sequence stops 3 residues before the CDR3 end, and the germline J gene provides the missing end. The rearrangement joins TRBV20-1 to TRBJ2-5; 10 bases line up with TRBD1. This CDR3 region has 15 residues. CDR1 and CDR2 (germline): DFQATT, SNEGSKA (reference sequence). After removal of 5 bases from V and 5 bases from J, the junction contained 11 bases not matched to a gene. The CDR3 loop reads CSALREDRGLETQYF. CDR3 DNA, as far as it was read: TGCAGTGCTCTTCGGGAGGACAGGGGGTTGGAGACC.

This clone was found many times. The read ends 3 residues shy of where the CDR3 ends; the end is completed using the germline J gene. The chain has TRBV29-1 and TRBJ1-2; 8 bases align to TRBD1. The CDR3 runs 16 residues. J gave up 4 bases and V 6 bases, and 16 bases lay outside the gene matches. Germline loops: CDR1 SQVTM, CDR2 ANQGSEA. CDR3 DNA (partial): TGCAGCGTCTCCCGACGGGGACAGGCTCTCCCCTATGGC. This translates into CSVSRRGQALPYG. The whole CDR3 protein is CSVSRRGQALPYGYTF.

This clone was recorded at least ten times. The missing CDR3 end, 3 residues past where the read stops, is filled in from the germline J gene. This rearrangement joins TRBV4-1 to TRBJ2-1, with D perhaps matching TRBD2 (5 bases). CDR3 length: 18 amino acids. Germline lookup yields CDR1 MGHRA and CDR2 YSYEKL. Trimming pared 2 bases from V and 4 bases from J, leaving 21 bases between. The covered CDR3 bases are TGCGCCAGCAGCCAATTTGAAAATCTTGGCCGAGGGTACAATGAG. Its protein is CASSQFENLGRGYNE. The whole CDR3 reads CASSQFENLGRGYNEQFF.

This clone occurred many times. The observed sequence ends 3 residues before the CDR3 terminus, with the missing tail filled in from the germline J gene. J is TRBJ1-1 and V is TRBV14; D is ambiguous. V was shortened by 2 bases and J by 1 base, with 14 bases between the two germline ends. This CDR3 spans 16 amino acids. Germline CDR1 reads SGHDN; CDR2 reads FVKESK. Here the CDR3 reads CASSQQALGGNTEAFF. Incomplete CDR3 DNA: TGTGCCAGCAGCCAACAGGCCCTCGGTGGGAACACTGAA.

This clone was found many times. The read falls 3 residues short of the CDR3 end, and the missing part is taken from the germline J gene. The chain couples TRBV5-6 to TRBJ2-5, with a possible D match to TRBD1 (6 bases). This CDR3 contains 14 residues. Germline V gene lookup returns CDR1 SGHDT and CDR2 YYEEEE. V was trimmed by 0 bases and J by 5 bases, leaving 11 bases between them. CDR3 bases read: TGTGCCAGCAGCTTGGGACAGGTCCCGGAGACC. Residues: CASSLGQVPET. The whole CDR3 protein reads CASSLGQVPETQYF.

This clone was counted at least ten times. The read ends 3 residues before the CDR3 terminus; that terminus is restored from the germline J gene. The chain has TRBV7-9 and TRBJ1-1, with D unresolved. The CDR3 is 12 amino acids. Germline CDR1 and CDR2: SEHNR and FQNEAQ (reference sequence). CDR3 DNA (partial): TGTGCCAGCAGCCTGGCTCTGGGCGAT. This sequence encodes CASSLALGD. The CDR3 in full is CASSLALGDAFF. Complete variable domain (other parts from reference TRBV7-9 and TRBJ1-1): DTGVSQNPRHKITKRGQNVTFRCDPISEHNRLYWYRQTLGQGPEFLTYFQNEAQLEKSRLLSDRFSAERPKGSFSTLEIQRTEQGDSAMYLCASSLALGDAFFGQGTRLTVV.

This clone showed up many times. With the read ending 3 residues before the CDR3 end, the germline J gene is used to fill in that end. This chain uses TRBV19 with TRBJ2-1, with TRBD1 matching 10 bases. The CDR3 extends over 13 amino acids. Germline V CDR1 and CDR2: LNHDA, SQIVND (reference sequence). V shed 9 bases, J shed 9 bases, and the junction held 8 bases outside the gene matches. CDR3 amino acids: CASGTGVASEQFF. The CDR3 DNA, read in part, is TGTGCCAGCGGGACAGGGGTGGCCAGTGAG.

This clone has a count of ten or more. The read falls 3 residues short of the CDR3 end, and the missing part is taken from the germline J gene. The chain combines TRBV4-2 with TRBJ1-5, with D tentatively TRBD1 (5 bases). The CDR3 loop spans 14 amino acids. Germline CDR1 reads LGHNA; CDR2 reads YNFKEQ. Trimming removed 3 bases at V and 5 bases at J, with 11 bases between. The CDR3 sequence: CASSHSRRDQPQHF. The DNA read from the CDR3 is TGTGCCAGCAGCCATTCCCGCAGGGATCAGCCC.

This clone was picked up many times. The CDR3 goes on 3 residues after the read ends, and that part is filled in from the germline J gene. The chain combines TRBV2 with TRBJ2-5; D uncertain. This CDR3 contains 14 residues. Germline values: CDR1 SNHLY, CDR2 FYNNEI. V was pared by 3 bases and J by 1 base, with 9 bases between. CDR3 residues: CASSERHPQETQYF. CDR3 bases read: TGTGCCAGCAGTGAGCGGCATCCCCAAGAGACC.

This clone was seen ten or more times. The read terminates 3 residues before the CDR3 end, so the remaining end is supplied by the germline J gene. The chain combines TRBV19 with TRBJ1-5; D gene ambiguous. The CDR3 runs to 16 residues. V was clipped by 9 bases and J by 2 bases, with 20 bases between them. Germline lookup yields CDR1 LNHDA and CDR2 SQIVND (reference sequence). CDR3 sequence reads: CASNWAPNRGNQPQHF. The covered CDR3 bases are TGTGCCAGCAATTGGGCCCCGAATAGGGGCAATCAGCCC.